The clone carrying this T cell receptor beta chain was picked up many times. Antigen unknown. Unique molecular identifiers were in the cDNA, with template-switch universal primer binding. TCRdb itself ran the 5' RACE reads through MiXCR, one entry per CDR3 protein. The sample comprises 130,000 to 150,000 distinct CDR3 sequences, roughly 3.3% of which are singletons, and approximately 7.7% rests with the top ten. This sample stems from a study of identical twins. General observations from the study: Conclusions rested on cross-sectional statistics rather than following the same donors. The authors noted that invariant MAIT and iNKT cells could partly confound zero-insertion analyses.

From germline, CDR1 is PRHDT and CDR2 FYEKMQ (reference sequence). The length of the CDR3 is 14 residues. Trimming took off 4 bases at V and 7 bases at J, with 14 bases between the two ends. This sequence was found in a man between 18 and 35 years old in good health. This chain uses TRBV13 with TRBJ2-1; tentatively, D is TRBD2 (5 bases). The sample consisted of memory T cells sorted from blood. Here the CDR3 reads CASSYQPIANEQFF. Here the CDR3 DNA reads TGTGCCAGCAGCTACCAACCTATAGCGAATGAGCAGTTCTTC.